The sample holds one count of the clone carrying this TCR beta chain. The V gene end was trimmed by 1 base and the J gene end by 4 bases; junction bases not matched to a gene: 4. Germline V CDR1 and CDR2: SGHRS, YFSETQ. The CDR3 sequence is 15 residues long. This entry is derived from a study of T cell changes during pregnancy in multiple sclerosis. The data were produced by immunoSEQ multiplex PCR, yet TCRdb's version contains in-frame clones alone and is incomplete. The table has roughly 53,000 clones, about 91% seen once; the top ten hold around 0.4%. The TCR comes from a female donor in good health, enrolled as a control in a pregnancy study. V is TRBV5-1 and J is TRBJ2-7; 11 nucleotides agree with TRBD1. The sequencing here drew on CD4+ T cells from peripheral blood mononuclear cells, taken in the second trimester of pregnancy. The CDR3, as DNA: TGCGCCAGCAGCTTGAGTTGGGACAGGGGGTACGAGCAGTACTTC. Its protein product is CASSLSWDRGYEQYF.